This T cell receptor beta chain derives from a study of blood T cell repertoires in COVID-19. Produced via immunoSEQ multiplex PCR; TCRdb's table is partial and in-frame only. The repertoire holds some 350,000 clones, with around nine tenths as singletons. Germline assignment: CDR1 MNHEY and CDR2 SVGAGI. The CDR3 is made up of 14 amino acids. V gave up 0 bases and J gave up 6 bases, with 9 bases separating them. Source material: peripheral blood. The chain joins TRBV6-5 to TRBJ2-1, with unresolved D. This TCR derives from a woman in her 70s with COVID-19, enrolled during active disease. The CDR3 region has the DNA TGTGCCAGCAGTTACTCGAGGCAGCTCAATGAGCAGTTCTTC. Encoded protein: CASSYSRQLNEQFF.